Listed here is a single T cell receptor beta chain. Everyone who took part was about 18 to 90 years old, and they came from 20 to 25 US areas. Cohort assignment relied on participant-reported clinical history. A COVID-19 case had been met by exposed participants during the 2 weeks before study entry. This specimen belongs to a study of blood T cell repertoires in COVID-19. Only in-frame clones appear in the TCRdb table, and some are missing; sequencing was by immunoSEQ multiplex PCR. The sample lists 250,000 to 300,000 clones; 85% to 90% were seen once. The germline V and J ends were trimmed by 1 base and 0 bases, with 15 bases remaining between them. Germline V lookup: CDR1 SGHVS, CDR2 FNYEAQ. The CDR3 contains 17 residues.

The chain recombines TRBV7-6 with TRBJ2-5, with TRBD1 as a possible D gene (5 bases). The specimen was PBMCs or T cells enriched from blood (not recorded which). The source of this sequence is a woman aged 45 to 65 who had been exposed to COVID-19. Written as DNA, the CDR3 is TGTGCCAGCAGCTTAGTGGCTACAGGATTGTACCAAGAGACCCAGTACTTC. Translating gives CASSLVATGLYQETQYF.